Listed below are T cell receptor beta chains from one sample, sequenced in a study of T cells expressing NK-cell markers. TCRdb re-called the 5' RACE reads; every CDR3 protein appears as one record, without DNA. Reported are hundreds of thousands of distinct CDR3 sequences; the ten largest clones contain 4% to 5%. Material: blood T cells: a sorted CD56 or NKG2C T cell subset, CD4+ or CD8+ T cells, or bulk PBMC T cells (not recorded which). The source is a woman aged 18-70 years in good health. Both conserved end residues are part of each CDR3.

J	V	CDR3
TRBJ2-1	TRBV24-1	CATSGIYKGEGNEQFF
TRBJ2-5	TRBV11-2	CASSLGRLAGGRQETQYF
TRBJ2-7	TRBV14	CASSQSTGQKFYEQYF
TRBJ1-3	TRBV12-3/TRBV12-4	CASSLLGTVSGNTIYF
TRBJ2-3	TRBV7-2	CASSPWIAGPATDTQYF
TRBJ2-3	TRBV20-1	CSASQSDTQYF
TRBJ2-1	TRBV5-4	CASSGFSGGSDEQFF
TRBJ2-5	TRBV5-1	CASSLGGQQETQYF
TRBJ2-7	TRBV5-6	CASSRWGSYEQYF
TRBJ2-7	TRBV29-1	CSVTRDREIYEQYF
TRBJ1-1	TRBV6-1	CASSGRSMNTEAFF
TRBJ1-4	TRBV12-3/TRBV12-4	CASSLLPGLSNEKLFF
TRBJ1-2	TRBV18	CASSGTGVGYGYTF
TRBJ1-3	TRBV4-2	CASSQDMAGGNTIYF
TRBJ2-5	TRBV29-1	CSVGGRGETQYF
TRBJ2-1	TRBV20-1	CSARGRGGDNEQFF
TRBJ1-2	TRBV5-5	CASSLEGAPAGYTF
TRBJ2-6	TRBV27	CASSTAAVFGANVLTF
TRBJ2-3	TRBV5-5	CASSLGWAGGTDTQYF
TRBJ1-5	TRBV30	CAWSVKYSGGNQPQHF
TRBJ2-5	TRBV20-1	CSARPLGHQETQYF
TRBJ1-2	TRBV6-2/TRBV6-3	CASSYSSHGYTF
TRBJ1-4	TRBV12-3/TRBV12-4	CASSSTGGGREKLFF
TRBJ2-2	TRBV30	CAWRAPRDRGRGGELFF
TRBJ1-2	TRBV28	CASSFVTGGYGYTF
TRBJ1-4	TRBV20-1	CSARSPGPKNEKLFF
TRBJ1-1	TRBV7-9	CASSFRQENTEAFF
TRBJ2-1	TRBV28	CASRLPAGPPLF
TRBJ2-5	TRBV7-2	CASSSRKETQYF
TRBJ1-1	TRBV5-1	CASSYRQGPDTEAFF
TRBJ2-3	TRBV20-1	CSARVAGFTDTQYF
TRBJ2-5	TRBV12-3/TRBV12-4	CASSISGTGKTQYF
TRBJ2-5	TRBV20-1	CSELAGKQETQYF
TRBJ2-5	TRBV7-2	CASSLGGRGVVAQYF
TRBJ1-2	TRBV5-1	CASSPGPEPYGYTF
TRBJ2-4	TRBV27	CASQPQGSGDIQYF
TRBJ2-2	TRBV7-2	CASSRDYNTGELFF
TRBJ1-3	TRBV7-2	CASSLASGNTIYF
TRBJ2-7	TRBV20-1	CSASMPSGTHEQYF
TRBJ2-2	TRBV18	CATAGGRTRELFF
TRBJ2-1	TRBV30	CAWNLLAGGHDEQFF
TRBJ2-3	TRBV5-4	CASSVEVADTQYF
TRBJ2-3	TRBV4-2	CASSQGDRGGTDTQYF
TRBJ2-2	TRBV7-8	CASSTRDRGYTGELFF
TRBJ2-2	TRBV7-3	CASSLLGQAHNTGELFF
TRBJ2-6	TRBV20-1	CSARDLGGPGANVLTF
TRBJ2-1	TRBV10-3	CAISDLAGGGISSYNEQFF
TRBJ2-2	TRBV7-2	CASSLSRNTGELFF
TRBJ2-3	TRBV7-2	CASSLSPSTDTQYF
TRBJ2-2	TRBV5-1	CASSPRTGDTGELFF
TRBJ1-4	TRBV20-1	CSARRGAPNEKLFF
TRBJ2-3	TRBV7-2	CASSPLSGSEKYF